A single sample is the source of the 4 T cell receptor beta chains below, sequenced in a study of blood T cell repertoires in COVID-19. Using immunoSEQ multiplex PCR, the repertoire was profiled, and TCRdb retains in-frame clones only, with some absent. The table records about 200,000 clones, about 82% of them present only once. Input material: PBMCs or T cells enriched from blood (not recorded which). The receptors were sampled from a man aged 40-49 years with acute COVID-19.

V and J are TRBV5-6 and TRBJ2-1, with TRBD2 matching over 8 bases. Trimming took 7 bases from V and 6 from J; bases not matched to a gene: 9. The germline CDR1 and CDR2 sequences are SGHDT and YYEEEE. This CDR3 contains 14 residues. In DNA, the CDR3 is TGTGCCAGCGGGGGGATCGGGAGGGCCAATGAGCAGTTCTTC. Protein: CASGGIGRANEQFF.

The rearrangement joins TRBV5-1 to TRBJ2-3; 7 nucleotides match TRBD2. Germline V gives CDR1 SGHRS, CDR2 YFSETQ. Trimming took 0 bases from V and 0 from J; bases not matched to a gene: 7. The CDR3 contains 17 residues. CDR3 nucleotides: TGCGCCAGCAGCTTGGTTAGTAGCGGGTATAGCACAGATACGCAGTATTTT. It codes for CASSLVSSGYSTDTQYF.

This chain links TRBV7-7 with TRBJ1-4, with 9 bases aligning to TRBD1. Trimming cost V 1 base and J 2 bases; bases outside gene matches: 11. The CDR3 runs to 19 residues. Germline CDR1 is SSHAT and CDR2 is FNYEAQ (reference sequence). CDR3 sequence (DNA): TGTGCCAGCAGCTTAGATCGGGACAGGGTAGCGTATACTAATGAAAAACTGTTTTTT. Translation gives CASSLDRDRVAYTNEKLFF.

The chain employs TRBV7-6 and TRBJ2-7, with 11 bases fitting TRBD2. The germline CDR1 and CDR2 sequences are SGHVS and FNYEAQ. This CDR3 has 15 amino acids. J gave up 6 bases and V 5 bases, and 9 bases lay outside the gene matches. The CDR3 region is CASSLLAGGQGEQYF. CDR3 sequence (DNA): TGTGCCAGCAGCCTATTAGCGGGAGGGCAGGGCGAGCAGTACTTC.